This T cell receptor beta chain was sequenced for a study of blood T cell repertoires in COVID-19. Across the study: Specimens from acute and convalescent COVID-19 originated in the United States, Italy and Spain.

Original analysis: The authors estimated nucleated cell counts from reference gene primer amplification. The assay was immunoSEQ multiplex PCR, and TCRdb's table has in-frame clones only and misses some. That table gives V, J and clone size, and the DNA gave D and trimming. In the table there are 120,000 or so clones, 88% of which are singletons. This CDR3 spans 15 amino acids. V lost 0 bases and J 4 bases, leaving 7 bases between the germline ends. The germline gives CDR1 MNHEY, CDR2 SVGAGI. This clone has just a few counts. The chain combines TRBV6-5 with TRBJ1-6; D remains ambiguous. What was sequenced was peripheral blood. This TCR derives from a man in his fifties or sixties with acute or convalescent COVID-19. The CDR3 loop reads CASSYSIQYNSPLHF. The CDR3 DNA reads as TGTGCCAGCAGTTACTCGATCCAGTATAATTCACCCCTCCACTTT.